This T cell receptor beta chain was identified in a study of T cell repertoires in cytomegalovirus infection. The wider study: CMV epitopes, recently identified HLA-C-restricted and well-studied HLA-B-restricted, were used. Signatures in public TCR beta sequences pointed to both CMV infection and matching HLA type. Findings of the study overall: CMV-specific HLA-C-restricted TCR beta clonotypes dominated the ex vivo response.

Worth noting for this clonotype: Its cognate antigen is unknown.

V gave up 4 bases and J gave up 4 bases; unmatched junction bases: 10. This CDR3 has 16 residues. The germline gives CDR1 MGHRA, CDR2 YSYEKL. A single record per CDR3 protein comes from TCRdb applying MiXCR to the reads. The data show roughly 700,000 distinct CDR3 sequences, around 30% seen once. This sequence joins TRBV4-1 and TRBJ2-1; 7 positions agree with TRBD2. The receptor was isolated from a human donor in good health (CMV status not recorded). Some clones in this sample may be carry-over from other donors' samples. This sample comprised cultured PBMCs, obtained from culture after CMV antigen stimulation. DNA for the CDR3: TGCGCCAGCAGCCGAACTGGACTAGGCCTGTACAATGAGCAGTTCTTC. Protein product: CASSRTGLGLYNEQFF.